This entry concerns a single T cell receptor beta chain. The data are from a study of shared clonotypes between healthy human individuals. Assay execution took place at the deep level. Using ten immunoSEQ deep assay plates, investigators sequenced unsorted PBMC DNA. TCRdb's copy holds only in-frame clones and misses some; the assay was immunoSEQ multiplex PCR. Of 550,000 to 600,000 clones detected, 70% to 80% appear once; the ten largest clones hold 12%. This CDR3 comprises 16 residues. Trimming cost V 2 bases and J 0 bases, with 11 bases left between them. Looked up from germline, CDR1 is MNHEY and CDR2 is SVGAGI. Extraction of genomic DNA in unsorted samples used tens of millions of PBMCs.

The source of this sequence is a woman aged 40 to 55 in good health. Some clones in this sample may be carry-over from other donors' samples. The chain combines TRBV6-5 with TRBJ2-1; maybe TRBD2 (6 bases). Sequencing input: PBMCs. The CDR3 region has the DNA TGTGCCAGCAGTTACGGTTCCGGGAGCTCCTACAATGAGCAGTTCTTC. Its translation: CASSYGSGSSYNEQFF.